Listed below are T cell receptor beta chains from one sample, sequenced in a study of CD8 T cells in ankylosing spondylitis. TCRdb analysed the 5' RACE reads with MiXCR anew, one entry per CDR3 protein. The profile shows about 540,000 distinct CDR3 sequences, 10% to 15% of them singletons. Sequencing used blood, either unsorted or a sorted T cell fraction (not recorded which). These receptors were obtained from a male donor with ankylosing spondylitis. CDR3s include the opening cysteine and the closing phenylalanine or tryptophan. The D gene is left open where the match is weak. Size is omitted from some rows. Given values are once, few, many or a class for expanded clones.

TRBV6-5,.,TRBJ2-2,many,CASSTDRRGTGELFF,TGTGCCAGCAGTACCGACCGCAGGGGCACCGGGGAGCTGTTTTTT
TRBV19,.,TRBJ1-5,.,CASTIDRLKPQHF,TGTGCCAGTACAATCGACAGGCTGAAGCCCCAGCATTTT
TRBV27,TRBD1,TRBJ2-4,.,CASSSLDREDIQYF,TGTGCCAGCAGCTCCCTGGACAGGGAAGACATTCAGTACTTC
TRBV20-1,TRBD1,TRBJ2-1,few,CSAPGQGYNEQFF,TGCAGTGCGCCGGGACAGGGATACAATGAGCAGTTCTTC
TRBV20-1,TRBD2,TRBJ2-3,many,CSARSPGLAGGDTQYF,TGCAGTGCTAGATCCCCGGGACTAGCGGGGGGAGATACGCAGTATTTT
TRBV11-2,.,TRBJ1-1,few,CASSFAGGSEAFF,TGTGCCAGCAGCTTTGCGGGGGGTTCTGAAGCTTTCTTT
TRBV6-1,.,TRBJ2-3,.,CASSPSGRRVTDTQYF,TGTGCCAGCAGCCCTTCGGGACGCCGGGTTACAGATACGCAGTATTTT
TRBV24-1,TRBD1,TRBJ2-6,few,CATSDPTGVGANVLTF,TGTGCCACCAGTGACCCAACAGGGGTTGGGGCCAACGTCCTGACTTTC
TRBV18,TRBD2,TRBJ2-3,.,CASSPPAGGQDTQYF,TGTGCCAGCTCACCACCGGCGGGGGGCCAAGATACGCAGTATTTT
TRBV11-2,.,TRBJ1-2,.,CASSFSDPGYGYTF,TGTGCCAGCAGCTTTTCAGACCCGGGATATGGCTACACCTTC
TRBV12-3/TRBV12-4,.,TRBJ2-5,.,CASSYTRWETQYF,TGTGCCAGCAGCTATACTAGGTGGGAGACCCAGTACTTC
TRBV18,.,TRBJ2-7,.,CASSPPGRQNAYEQYF,TGTGCCAGCTCACCACCGGGCCGCCAGAACGCCTACGAGCAGTACTTC
TRBV7-9,.,TRBJ1-1,.,CASSPQRGGTEAFF,TGTGCCAGCAGCCCCCAGAGGGGGGGCACTGAAGCTTTCTTT
TRBV7-2,TRBD2,TRBJ2-1,many,CASRGGLAGGDEQFF,TGTGCCAGCAGAGGAGGACTAGCGGGAGGGGATGAGCAGTTCTTC
TRBV9,TRBD2,TRBJ2-1,few,CASSQVLAGAYNEQFF,TGTGCCAGCAGCCAGGTCCTAGCGGGAGCCTACAATGAGCAGTTCTTC
TRBV20-1,TRBD2,TRBJ2-7,few,CSARVPSGSYYEQYF,TGCAGTGCTAGAGTTCCTAGCGGGAGTTACTACGAGCAGTACTTC
TRBV20-1,TRBD2,TRBJ2-2,few,CSAGLLGLAGGGELFF,TGCAGTGCCGGATTACTCGGACTAGCGGGTGGGGGGGAGCTGTTTTTT
TRBV5-5,.,TRBJ1-2,.,CASSLRVVYGYTF,TGTGCCAGCAGCTTGCGCGTGGTCTATGGCTACACCTTC
TRBV7-6,.,TRBJ2-1,few,CASSLGQGGHNEQFF,TGTGCCAGCAGCTTAGGTCAGGGTGGGCACAATGAGCAGTTCTTC
TRBV6-1,TRBD2,TRBJ2-3,.,CASSEVAGGTDTQYF,TGTGCCAGCAGTGAGGTAGCGGGGGGCACAGATACGCAGTATTTT
TRBV4-1,TRBD2,TRBJ2-5,few,CASSQDRGLAGKPGGETQYF,TGCGCCAGCAGCCAAGATCGGGGACTAGCGGGTAAACCGGGGGGAGAGACCCAGTACTTC
TRBV3-1,.,TRBJ2-7,few,CASSQHERHYEQYF,TGTGCCAGCAGCCAACACGAAAGGCACTACGAGCAGTACTTC
TRBV12-3/TRBV12-4,TRBD1,TRBJ2-1,few,CASLSGGVDNEQFF,TGTGCCAGCCTTTCAGGGGGCGTCGACAATGAGCAGTTCTTC
TRBV7-8,.,TRBJ2-2,.,CASSLAGRRELFF,TGTGCCAGCAGCTTAGCAGGGCGACGGGAGCTGTTTTTT
TRBV20-1,TRBD2,TRBJ2-1,.,CSANAGTSSYNEQFF,TGCAGTGCTAATGCCGGGACTAGCAGTTACAATGAGCAGTTCTTC
TRBV5-6,.,TRBJ2-2,few,CASSLLSTLDTGELFF,TGTGCCAGCAGCTTACTCTCCACTCTTGACACCGGGGAGCTGTTTTTT
TRBV7-9,.,TRBJ1-1,.,CASSLGSVKNTEAFF,TGTGCCAGCAGCTTAGGCTCAGTTAAGAACACTGAAGCTTTCTTT
TRBV20-1,.,TRBJ2-3,few,CSATIGGTSDTQYF,TGCAGTGCTACCATCGGCGGGACTTCAGATACGCAGTATTTT
TRBV11-2,.,TRBJ1-1,.,CASSLVRTVNTEAFF,TGTGCCAGCAGCTTAGTTCGGACAGTTAACACTGAAGCTTTCTTT
TRBV20-1,TRBD2,TRBJ2-5,.,CSASDGTTQETQYF,TGCAGTGCTAGTGACGGGACTACCCAAGAGACCCAGTACTTC
TRBV5-1,TRBD2,TRBJ2-2,few,CASSPVAGVRTGELFF,TGCGCCAGCAGCCCCGTAGCGGGAGTGCGCACCGGGGAGCTGTTTTTT
TRBV29-1,.,TRBJ1-1,many,CSVETGEAFF,TGCAGCGTTGAGACGGGGGAAGCTTTCTTT
TRBV15,TRBD1,TRBJ2-1,few,CATSRDLYRGGDEQFF,TGTGCCACCAGCAGAGATTTGTACAGGGGCGGCGATGAGCAGTTCTTC
TRBV2,.,TRBJ2-7,.,CASSVPRGGLSYEQYF,TGTGCCAGCAGTGTGCCGAGGGGGGGGCTCTCCTACGAGCAGTACTTC
TRBV6-2/TRBV6-3,TRBD2,TRBJ2-3,.,CASSYGSGSYADTQYF,TGTGCCAGCAGTTACGGGAGCGGGAGTTACGCAGATACGCAGTATTTT
TRBV24-1,.,TRBJ2-4,many,CATSDPRGGADKNIQYF,TGTGCCACCAGTGATCCAAGGGGGGGGGCGGACAAAAACATTCAGTACTTC
TRBV7-2,TRBD1,TRBJ1-2,many,CASSADRGRSYGYTF,TGTGCCAGCAGCGCGGACAGGGGGCGCAGCTATGGCTACACCTTC
TRBV4-2,.,TRBJ1-1,few,CASSQRMGVSTEAFF,TGTGCCAGCAGCCAACGGATGGGGGTGAGCACTGAAGCTTTCTTT
TRBV7-9,TRBD1,TRBJ2-2,.,CASSYSGTGNGELFF,TGTGCCAGCAGCTACTCAGGGACAGGGAACGGGGAGCTGTTTTTT
TRBV11-3,.,TRBJ2-2,once,CASSSIGANTGELFF,TGTGCCAGCAGCTCCATAGGGGCCAACACCGGGGAGCTGTTTTTT
TRBV20-1,TRBD1,TRBJ2-6,.,CSATTGRGANVLTF,TGCAGTGCAACGACAGGGAGAGGGGCCAACGTCCTGACTTTC
TRBV6-1,TRBD1,TRBJ2-2,.,CASSRTGSTGELFF,TGTGCCAGCAGCCGGACAGGGAGTACCGGGGAGCTGTTTTTT
TRBV10-1,.,TRBJ1-1,many,CASSESWERTEAFF,TGCGCCAGCAGTGAGTCATGGGAAAGAACTGAAGCTTTCTTT
TRBV7-9,.,TRBJ2-5,.,CASSPRGFETQYF,TGTGCCAGCAGCCCCAGGGGATTTGAGACCCAGTACTTC
TRBV12-3/TRBV12-4,.,TRBJ2-2,many,CASSHTQEGKGTGELFF,TGTGCCAGCAGTCACACGCAGGAGGGGAAGGGCACCGGGGAGCTGTTTTTT
TRBV11-2,.,TRBJ2-4,.,CASSLALTSPQNIQYF,TGTGCCAGCAGCTTAGCCCTGACTAGTCCCCAAAACATTCAGTACTTC
TRBV19,TRBD2,TRBJ2-1,.,CATHPGGRLYNEQFF,TGTGCCACCCACCCCGGCGGGAGGTTGTACAATGAGCAGTTCTTC
TRBV11-2,.,TRBJ2-3,few,CASSFGSGDSDTQYF,TGTGCCAGCAGTTTCGGATCGGGAGACTCAGATACGCAGTATTTT
TRBV3-1,.,TRBJ1-1,.,CASSPREMGETEAFF,TGTGCCAGCAGCCCCAGGGAGATGGGGGAAACTGAAGCTTTCTTT